A single TCR beta chain is shown here with its context. The entry originates in a study of T-cell reconstitution after alpha-beta-depleted transplantation in children. The library targeted TCRbeta and was prepared with unique molecular identifiers. MiXCR, applied by TCRdb to the PCR reads, yields one record per CDR3 protein. This table has roughly 790,000 distinct CDR3 sequences, roughly 15% appearing once. CDR3 length: 17 amino acids. Germline trimming cut 5 bases from V and 1 base from J; bases unmatched to any gene: 13. From germline, CDR1 is SQVTM and CDR2 ANQGSEA. The rearrangement uses TRBV29-1 and TRBJ2-1, with 8 positions matching TRBD2. The clonotype was recovered from a male patient younger than 18 who had a stem cell transplant for acute lymphoblastic leukemia, so the T cells may come from the graft donor. Sequences were derived from PBMCs, mostly from graft donor cells, sampled 360 days after TCRalphabeta/CD19-depleted stem cell transplant. For the CDR3, the DNA is TGCAGCGTTCCCCCAAGCGGGAGACCTATTTCCTACAATGAGCAGTTCTTC. Amino acids: CSVPPSGRPISYNEQFF.